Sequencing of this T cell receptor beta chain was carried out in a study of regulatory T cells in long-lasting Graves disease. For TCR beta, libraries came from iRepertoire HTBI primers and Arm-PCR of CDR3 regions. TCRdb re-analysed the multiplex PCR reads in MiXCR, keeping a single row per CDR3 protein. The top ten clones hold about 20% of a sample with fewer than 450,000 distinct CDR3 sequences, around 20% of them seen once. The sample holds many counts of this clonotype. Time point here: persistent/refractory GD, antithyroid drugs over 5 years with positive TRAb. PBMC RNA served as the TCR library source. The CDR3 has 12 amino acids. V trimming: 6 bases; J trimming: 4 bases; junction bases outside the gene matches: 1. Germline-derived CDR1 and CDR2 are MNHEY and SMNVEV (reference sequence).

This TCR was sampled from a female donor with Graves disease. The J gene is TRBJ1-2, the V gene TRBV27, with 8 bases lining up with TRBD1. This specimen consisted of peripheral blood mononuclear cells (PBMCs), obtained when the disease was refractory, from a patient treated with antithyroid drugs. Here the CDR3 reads CASSGQGYGYTF. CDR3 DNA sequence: TGTGCCAGCAGCGGACAGGGCTATGGCTACACCTTC.